This T cell receptor (beta chain) was obtained from a study of Graves' ophthalmopathy and Graves' hyperthyroidism. Overall study: Peripheral blood sampling preceded any treatment and occurred at initial diagnosis.

CDR3 length equals 14 residues. The germline gives CDR1 LNHDA, CDR2 SQIVND (reference sequence). The V gene lost 7 bases and the J gene lost 4 bases, with 16 bases spanning the gap. Hyperthyroidism qualified as stable when ophthalmopathy did not develop within 18 months of follow-up. The study, taken as a whole, reports: Most thyroid clonotypes with frequency above 0.001 were detected in blood too.

Amplifying from RNA transcripts, the study obtained TCR beta CDR3 regions. Investigators did first-round RT-PCR with HTBI primers, then second-round multiplex PCR. TCRdb reprocessed the multiplex PCR reads via MiXCR and lists one record per CDR3 protein. The data show 620,000 or so distinct CDR3 sequences, about 24% seen once. Many counts were recorded for this clonotype. Antigen specificity is unknown. The sequence came from a woman aged 18-29 years with stable Graves' hyperthyroidism. Some clones in this sample may be carry-over from other donors' samples. Sequencing was carried out using peripheral blood. This chain joins TRBV19 and TRBJ1-2; possible D gene TRBD1, 5 bases. The CDR3 nucleotides are TGTGCCAGTACGACGACAGAGCTTCTCTATGGCTACACCTTC. Translation: CASTTTELLYGYTF.